This T cell receptor beta chain comes out of a study of PD-L1 blockade in urothelial cancer. Whole-study context: Most of the roughly 29 patients were men whose urothelial cancer was bladder-origin.

The time point here: peripheral blood 6 weeks after treatment start. The study enrolled patients with locally advanced or metastatic urothelial carcinoma. In its sample, this clone was seen once. Spike-ins of synthetic TCR analog templates went into each PCR. The data were produced by immunoSEQ multiplex PCR, yet TCRdb's version contains in-frame clones alone and is incomplete. The table includes approximately 93,000 clones, less than 90% detected once. The source material was PBMCs, sampled around atezolizumab (anti-PD-L1) treatment. This TCR was recovered from a man between 70 and 80 years old with urothelial cancer.

CDR3 loop: CASRTGVLGEKLFF. As DNA, the CDR3 is TGTGCCAGTAGAACAGGGGTTCTTGGTGAAAAACTGTTTTTT. This chain connects TRBV19 to TRBJ1-4; 7 positions match TRBD1. The junction had 8 bases not matched to a gene; V was cut back by 6 bases and J by 7 bases. CDR1 is LNHDA, CDR2 SQIVND, per germline (reference sequence). This CDR3 spans 14 amino acids.